The 11 T cell receptor beta chains below were found in one sample sequenced in a study of human T cells and chemical hapten exposure. MiXCR was run by TCRdb on the RACE reads, yielding one entry per CDR3 protein. The sample consists of about 68,000 distinct CDR3 sequences, approximately 9.9% of them appearing once. The time point is: pre-sensitization, week 0. Indicated treatment: therapeutic diphenylcyclopropenone sensitization with weekly scalp DPC. Material: whole blood, obtained in connection with sensitization to the hapten diphenylcyclopropenone (DPC). The source of these receptors is a woman aged 50 to 60 with alopecia areata. Some clones in this sample may be carry-over from other donors' samples.

The chain recombines TRBV29-1 with TRBJ2-5; 9 positions agree with TRBD2. The junction had 10 bases not matched to a gene; V was cut back by 6 bases and J by 5 bases. CDR3 length: 14 residues. Germline V gives CDR1 SQVTM, CDR2 ANQGSEA. The CDR3 loop reads CSVIAGEFGETQYF. CDR3 nucleotides: TGCAGCGTAATAGCGGGGGAGTTCGGGGAGACCCAGTACTTC.

This clonotype has more than one count but fewer than ten. V and J are TRBV9 and TRBJ2-2; TRBD1 might be the D (6 bases). With 3 bases removed from V and 7 bases from J, the gap between germline ends came to 13 bases. The CDR3 runs 14 residues. Germline CDR1 is SGDLS and CDR2 is YYNGEE. The CDR3: CASSALTGHGELFF. The DNA for the CDR3 is TGTGCCAGCAGCGCCTTGACAGGACACGGGGAGCTGTTTTTT.

This clonotype was counted ten times or more. The rearrangement uses TRBV6-1 and TRBJ2-1, with 11 bases fitting TRBD2. The CDR3 contains 19 residues. From germline, CDR1 is MNHNS and CDR2 SASEGT. The junction had 14 bases not matched to a gene; V was cut back by 7 bases and J by 0 bases. CDR3 DNA sequence: TGTGCCAGCACCCCCAAGTCACTAGCGGGAGTGGGCTCCTACAATGAGCAGTTCTTC. It codes for CASTPKSLAGVGSYNEQFF.

This clonotype was observed at least ten times. V is TRBV7-2 and J is TRBJ1-1; D perhaps matches TRBD1 (5 bases). Germline V gives CDR1 SGHTA, CDR2 FQGNSA. The CDR3 loop spans 12 amino acids. Trimming cost V 5 bases and J 6 bases, with 10 bases left between them. The CDR3 bases are TGTGCCAGCAGCCCGGGGCCAGCTGAAGCTTTCTTT. The encoded protein is CASSPGPAEAFF. Complete variable domain (other parts from reference TRBV7-2 and TRBJ1-1): GAGVSQSPSNKVTEKGKDVELRCDPISGHTALYWYRQSLGQGLEFLIYFQGNSAPDKSGLPSDRFSAERTGGSVSTLTIQRTQQEDSAVYLCASSPGPAEAFFGQGTRLTVV.

This clonotype appeared many times. The V gene is TRBV30, the J gene TRBJ2-1; TRBD2 matches 10 bases. Germline loops: CDR1 GTSNPN, CDR2 SVGIG (reference sequence). With V trimmed by 0 bases and J by 3 bases, 14 bases remained unmatched. The CDR3 covers 19 residues. The CDR3: CAWSVRRTSGSGHYNEQFF. DNA of the CDR3: TGTGCCTGGAGTGTACGTAGGACTAGCGGATCGGGGCACTACAATGAGCAGTTCTTC.

Many counts were recorded for this clonotype. The chain joins TRBV5-1 to TRBJ2-2, with 7 bases aligning to TRBD1. There are 11 residues in the CDR3. V shed 8 bases, J shed 6 bases, and the junction held 1 base outside the gene matches. Germline loops: CDR1 SGHRS, CDR2 YFSETQ. CDR3 DNA: TGCGCCAGTCAGGGGGCCGGGGAGCTGTTTTTT. Residues: CASQGAGELFF.

There are a few counts of this clonotype. The J gene is TRBJ1-1, the V gene TRBV6-4, with a possible D match to TRBD1 (6 bases). Between the trimmed V and J ends, which lost 0 bases and 9 bases, there was a span of 11 bases. Germline CDR1 is MRHNA and CDR2 is SNTAGT. The CDR3 is 13 amino acids. CDR3 amino acids: CASSDSRTDKAFF. The CDR3 DNA reads TGTGCCAGCAGTGACTCCCGGACAGACAAAGCTTTCTTT.

A few counts support this clonotype. The chain combines TRBV7-9 with TRBJ2-2; 11 positions match TRBD2. The CDR3 is made up of 16 amino acids. Trimming cost V 4 bases and J 2 bases; bases outside gene matches: 3. CDR1 SEHNR and CDR2 FQNEAQ come from the germline V gene (reference sequence). The CDR3 here is CASSWTSGPNTGELFF. The CDR3 DNA follows: TGTGCCAGCAGCTGGACTAGCGGGCCTAACACCGGGGAGCTGTTTTTT. The variable domain in full, with the rest retrieved from reference TRBV7-9 and TRBJ2-2, is DTGVSQNPRHKITKRGQNVTFRCDPISEHNRLYWYRQTLGQGPEFLTYFQNEAQLEKSRLLSDRFSAERPKGSFSTLEIQRTEQGDSAMYLCASSWTSGPNTGELFFGEGSRLTVL.

J is TRBJ2-1 and V is TRBV12-3 or TRBV12-4, with TRBD2 as a possible D gene (5 bases). This CDR3 is 13 amino acids long. V dropped 4 bases and J dropped 13 bases, with 17 bases sitting between them. CDR3 sequence (DNA): TGTGCCAGCAGTTGGGTGGGGAGTATAGGACAGTTCTTC. Its protein product is CASSWVGSIGQFF.

The V gene is TRBV6-2 or TRBV6-3, the J gene TRBJ2-6, with TRBD1 matching over 11 bases. CDR1 is MNHEY and CDR2 is SVGEGT in the germline V gene. The CDR3 has 15 residues. With 5 bases clipped from V and 11 bases from J, the junction kept 8 bases outside the gene matches. CDR3 loop: CASSDPDRGLYVLTF. CDR3 bases: TGTGCCAGCAGTGACCCGGACAGGGGGCTGTACGTCCTGACTTTC.

This clonotype was observed many times. The chain is built from TRBV18 and TRBJ1-5, with a tentative D call TRBD1 (5 bases). Germline V lookup: CDR1 KGHSH, CDR2 LQKENI. There are 16 residues in the CDR3. The ends were cut back, 3 bases at V and 0 bases at J, with 12 bases in the middle. CDR3 coding DNA: TGTGCCAGCTCACCGGAGGGGCTTTATAGCAATCAGCCCCAGCATTTT. Amino acid sequence: CASSPEGLYSNQPQHF. Supplemented by reference TRBV18 and TRBJ1-5, the full variable domain reads NAGVMQNPRHLVRRRGQEARLRCSPMKGHSHVYWYRQLPEEGLKFMVYLQKENIIDESGMPKERFSAEFPKEGPSILRIQQVVRGDSAAYFCASSPEGLYSNQPQHFGDGTRLSIL.